Each of the 15 T cell receptor beta chains below was sequenced from the same sample in a study of T cell repertoires in cytomegalovirus infection (dated by TCRdb to about 2019). These receptors have no known antigen. The label giving this sample's treatment or condition can be read as: in vitro stimulation with specific CMV peptide epitopes to enrich CMV-specific T cells. The instrument given in TCRdb is Illumina HiSeq 1500. TCRdb redid the processing of the public reads, applying fastp at Q25 and MiXCR, and retained in-frame beta chains. Rows merge per CDR3 protein into single entries with the most common DNA and genes. This sample lists approximately 770,000 distinct CDR3 sequences; just under 30% were detected once. The ten largest clonotypes hold approximately 14% of the sample. The sequenced sample was cultured CD8+ T cells from PBMCs, obtained from culture after CMV antigen stimulation. The source of these receptors is a human donor in good health (CMV status not recorded). Some clones in this sample may be carry-over from other donors' samples.

This clonotype was observed at least ten times. The genes are TRBV9 and TRBJ1-1; 10 bases map to TRBD1. Germline V CDR1 and CDR2: SGDLS, YYNGEE. The CDR3 is made up of 15 amino acids. The V and J ends lost 3 bases and 4 bases, in that order; junction bases with no gene match: 6. The chain's CDR3 is CASSARRTGGTEAFF. Here the CDR3 DNA reads TGTGCCAGCAGCGCCAGGCGGACAGGGGGCACTGAAGCTTTCTTT. Together with reference TRBV9 and TRBJ1-1, the CDR3 gives the full variable domain: DSGVTQTPKHLITATGQRVTLRCSPRSGDLSVYWYQQSLDQGLQFLIQYYNGEERAKGNILERFSAQQFPDLHSELNLSSLELGDSALYFCASSARRTGGTEAFFGQGTRLTVV.

The rearrangement uses TRBV7-9 and TRBJ2-1, with unresolved D. There are 15 residues in the CDR3. Trimming took off 1 base at V and 2 bases at J, with 9 bases between the two ends. CDR1 and CDR2 (germline): SEHNR, FQNEAQ (reference sequence). CDR3: CASSLGGIPYNEQFF. CDR3 DNA: TGTGCCAGCAGCTTAGGAGGCATCCCCTACAATGAGCAGTTCTTC. The full variable domain, in which reference TRBV7-9 and TRBJ2-1 provide the parts outside the CDR3, is DTGVSQNPRHKITKRGQNVTFRCDPISEHNRLYWYRQTLGQGPEFLTYFQNEAQLEKSRLLSDRFSAERPKGSFSTLEIQRTEQGDSAMYLCASSLGGIPYNEQFFGPGTRLTVL.

The chain joins TRBV12-3 or TRBV12-4 to TRBJ2-7; weak D call: TRBD1 (6 bases). Trimming left V 6 bases short and J 3 bases short, with 15 bases between. The CDR3 runs 14 residues. The CDR3 reads CASSLDRLGYEQYF. The CDR3 DNA reads as TGTGCCAGCAGCCTTGACAGGTTGGGCTACGAGCAGTACTTC.

CDR3 sequence (DNA): TGTGCCAGCAGGGGGGGACTAGCGGGGACCTACGAGCAGTACTTC. Amino acid sequence: CASRGGLAGTYEQYF. The V gene is TRBV28, the J gene TRBJ2-7; 13 bases agree with TRBD2. Germline trimming cut 6 bases from V and 2 bases from J; bases unmatched to any gene: 4. The germline V gene encodes CDR1 MDHEN and CDR2 SYDVKM. The CDR3 has 15 residues.

This clonotype was counted a few times. V gene TRBV7-2 combines with J gene TRBJ2-7; possibly TRBD1 or TRBD2 for D (5 bases each). Germline V CDR1 and CDR2: SGHTA, FQGNSA. CDR3 length: 17 amino acids. V was shortened by 2 bases and J by 0 bases, with 17 bases between the two germline ends. For the CDR3, the DNA is TGTGCCAGCAGCTTATTGTACCCCCCCGGGGCCTCCTACGAGCAGTACGTC. This gives the protein CASSLLYPPGASYEQYV.

The CDR3 DNA reads as TGTGCCAGCAGCTCGAGGGGCCTAGCGGGGGTTGAGACCCAGTACTTC. This translates into CASSSRGLAGVETQYF. The chain joins TRBV7-9 to TRBJ2-5; TRBD2 agrees at 10 bases. Germline CDR1 is SEHNR and CDR2 is FQNEAQ (reference sequence). The CDR3 is 16 amino acids. V lost 4 bases, J lost 5 bases, and 10 bases stayed unmatched.

There are a few counts of this clonotype. V and J are TRBV28 and TRBJ2-1; 10 bases match TRBD2. The CDR3 loop spans 17 amino acids. The trim removed 3 bases at V and 2 bases at J, leaving 7 bases unmatched. The germline V gene has CDR1 MDHEN and CDR2 SYDVKM. As DNA, the CDR3 is TGTGCCAGCAGTTTTCCCAGCGGGGGGGCGGCCTACAATGAGCAGTTCTTC. Translating it yields CASSFPSGGAAYNEQFF.

The rearrangement links TRBV10-1 to TRBJ1-5; the D gene is possibly TRBD1 (5 bases). From germline, CDR1 is WNHNN and CDR2 SYGVQD (reference sequence). Trimming shortened V by 10 bases and J by 0 bases, and 40 bases separated the two germline ends. The CDR3 contains 23 residues. CDR3 region: CATTPTRDRHTHDALCSNQPQHF. In DNA form, the CDR3 reads TGCGCCACCACCCCGACCAGGGACCGACACACTCATGATGCACTGTGTAGCAATCAGCCCCAGCATTTT.

This clonotype was detected a few times. V usage is TRBV7-6 and J usage is TRBJ2-7, with TRBD1 matching over 8 bases. V was pared by 4 bases and J by 4 bases, with 12 bases of the junction left unmatched. This CDR3 is 16 amino acids long. Germline loops: CDR1 SGHVS, CDR2 FNYEAQ. The CDR3 loop is CASSSSHDRGVYEQYF. The CDR3 DNA reads TGTGCCAGCAGCTCGAGCCACGACAGGGGTGTTTACGAGCAGTACTTC. Filled out from reference TRBV7-6 and TRBJ2-7, the complete variable domain reads GAGVSQSPRYKVTKRGQDVALRCDPISGHVSLYWYRQALGQGPEFLTYFNYEAQQDKSGLPNDRFSAERPEGSISTLTIQRTEQRDSAMYRCASSSSHDRGVYEQYFGPGTRLTVT.

The chain has TRBV5-4 and TRBJ2-7; tentatively, D is TRBD1 or TRBD2 (6 bases each). Trimming removed 3 bases from V and 4 bases from J, with 23 bases in between. The germline gives CDR1 SGHNT, CDR2 YYREEE (reference sequence). The CDR3 totals 17 residues. The CDR3 DNA reads as TGTGCCAGCAGCTCTGGTCACGGGGGCCCCTCCGGGTACGAGCAGTACTTC. This translates into CASSSGHGGPSGYEQYF.

This clonotype was counted only a few times. J is TRBJ2-5 and V is TRBV6-5; 8 bases map to TRBD1. Germline V gene data show CDR1 as MNHEY and CDR2 as SVGAGI. CDR3 length: 13 amino acids. Trimming took 7 bases from V and 5 from J; bases not matched to a gene: 6. The CDR3 is CASTDREWETQYF. The CDR3 nucleotides are TGTGCCAGCACGGACAGGGAGTGGGAGACCCAGTACTTC.

This chain uses TRBV7-9 with TRBJ2-1; TRBD1 agrees at 12 bases. With 6 bases clipped from V and 8 bases from J, the junction kept 8 bases outside the gene matches. The CDR3 is 15 amino acids. Germline loops: CDR1 SEHNR, CDR2 FQNEAQ (reference sequence). This CDR3 is CASRRTGTGGDEQFF. DNA for the CDR3: TGTGCCAGCAGACGTACGGGGACAGGGGGCGATGAGCAGTTCTTC.

The chain recombines TRBV14 with TRBJ1-1; unclear D gene. This CDR3 is built from 16 residues. From germline, CDR1 is SGHDN and CDR2 FVKESK. The V end was cut by 1 base, the J end by 0 bases, with 12 bases between. DNA for the CDR3: TGTGCCAGCAGCCAAGTAGATGGGTGGGTGAACACTGAAGCTTTCTTT. This codes for CASSQVDGWVNTEAFF.

V is TRBV7-9 and J is TRBJ1-1; possible D gene TRBD1, 5 bases. Trimming removed 4 bases at V and 0 bases at J, with 12 bases between. The CDR3 runs to 15 residues. Germline CDR1 SEHNR, CDR2 FQNEAQ (reference sequence). The chain's CDR3 is CASSSLGPMNTEAFF. The CDR3 DNA reads as TGTGCCAGCAGCTCTCTGGGACCGATGAACACTGAAGCTTTCTTT.

This clonotype was seen at least ten times. The gene calls are TRBV7-9 and TRBJ1-1, with a tentative D call TRBD1 (5 bases). The germline CDR1 and CDR2 sequences are SEHNR and FQNEAQ (reference sequence). V lost 2 bases, J lost 4 bases, and 20 bases lay in between. The CDR3 consists of 17 residues. The CDR3 spells CASSLKRTPVVGTEAFF. The CDR3 nucleotides read TGTGCCAGCAGCTTAAAGAGGACACCCGTCGTCGGCACTGAAGCTTTCTTT.